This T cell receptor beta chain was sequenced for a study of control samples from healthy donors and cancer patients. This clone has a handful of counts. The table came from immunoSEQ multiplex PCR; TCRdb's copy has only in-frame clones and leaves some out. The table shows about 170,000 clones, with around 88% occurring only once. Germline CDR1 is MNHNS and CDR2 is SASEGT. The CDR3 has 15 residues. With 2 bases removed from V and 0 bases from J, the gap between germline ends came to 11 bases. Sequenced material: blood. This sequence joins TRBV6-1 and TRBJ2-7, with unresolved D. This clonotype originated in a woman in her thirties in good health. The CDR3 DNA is TGTGCCAGCAGTGAATACAGAAGAATCTCCTACGAGCAGTACTTC. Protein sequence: CASSEYRRISYEQYF.